This TCR beta chain is drawn from a study of blood T cell repertoires in COVID-19 (dated by TCRdb to about 2020). The study in broad terms: Collaborator samples came from the United States, Italy and Spain and covered acute and convalescent phases of COVID-19. The repertoires were made available in a free public database intended to serve as a resource for research on the immune response to SARS-CoV-2. Where HLA class I and class II types were available, the types were taken from metadata supplied by the sample provider, not from assay-based typing. Sample metadata almost always included a de-identified subject ID, COVID-19 status, age in years and sex. The dataset comprised deeply sampled blood TCRbeta repertoires from subjects exposed to, actively infected with, or recovered from COVID-19. The material from the prospective study consisted of cDNA or gDNA derived from T cells, B-cell-depleted T cells, or PBMCs. The samples were drawn from the first 160 participants of the ongoing ImmuneRACE study and from about 1,200 subjects provided by 6 global collaborators. Overall study outcomes, separate from this receptor: The amount of clinical and demographic metadata varied by source and participant and was provided uncurated.

As regards this clone: The specificity of this receptor is unknown. The sample holds no much larger clone one base away, and base qualities are not on file.

Collaborating institutions collected whole blood in K2EDTA tubes following their own protocols. Collaborator samples were shipped for TCRbeta analysis as frozen whole blood, isolated PBMCs, or DNA extracted from either sample type. The CDR3 holds 13 amino acids from the cysteine to the phenylalanine. The only DNA kept is the CDR3, 39 bases in frame from the first base. V is pared back by 8 bases and J by 4 bases, with 12 bases lying between the germline termini. According to the germline V gene, CDR1 reads MDHEN and CDR2 reads SYDVKM. TCRbeta CDR3 regions were amplified from genomic DNA by means of the immunoSEQ Assay, a bias-controlled multiplex PCR. On the study's bioinformatics: The number of nucleated cells in each sample was estimated by amplification of reference gene primers within the assay. To quantify the absolute abundance of each unique TCRbeta CDR3 rearrangement, sequence reads were collapsed and filtered. For each sample, productive Simpson clonality was calculated as the square root of Simpson's diversity index over productive rearrangements. What TCRdb holds here is the immuneACCESS table cut down to in-frame rearrangements. Part of the clones is not present; checked against another copy, under half of the missing clones reflect an unresolved V gene, and the others are unexplained. V and J calls and clone size come straight from that table; D and trimming were deduced from the DNA. The sample table shows roughly 70,000 clones, and about 85% are seen once. Less than 4% of the sample comes from the top ten.

Sequencing input: peripheral blood. The receptor was isolated from a man between 70 and 80 years old with active COVID-19. The rearrangement joined TRBV28 to TRBJ2-1; possibly the D gene is TRBD1, per 6 matching bases. In nucleotides, the sequence is TGTGCCAGCCGGGACACCGCTTACAATGAGCAGTTCTTC. Its protein is CASRDTAYNEQFF.